Reported below is one TCR beta chain. The data stem from a study of blood T cell repertoires in COVID-19. This CDR3 has 13 residues. Trimming removed 2 bases at V and 8 bases at J, with 12 bases between. CDR1 is MGHDK, CDR2 SYGVNS, per germline. Profiling relied on immunoSEQ multiplex PCR, and the TCRdb table lists in-frame clones only, not all of them. The table includes hundreds of thousands of clones, roughly four fifths detected once. The receptor was derived from a woman in her 70s with acute or convalescent COVID-19. The gene calls are TRBV25-1 and TRBJ1-2, with a weak D call TRBD1 (6 bases). The material sequenced was peripheral blood. The CDR3: CASSESGGWGYTF. The CDR3 region has the DNA TGTGCCAGCAGTGAAAGTGGGGGCTGGGGCTACACCTTC.